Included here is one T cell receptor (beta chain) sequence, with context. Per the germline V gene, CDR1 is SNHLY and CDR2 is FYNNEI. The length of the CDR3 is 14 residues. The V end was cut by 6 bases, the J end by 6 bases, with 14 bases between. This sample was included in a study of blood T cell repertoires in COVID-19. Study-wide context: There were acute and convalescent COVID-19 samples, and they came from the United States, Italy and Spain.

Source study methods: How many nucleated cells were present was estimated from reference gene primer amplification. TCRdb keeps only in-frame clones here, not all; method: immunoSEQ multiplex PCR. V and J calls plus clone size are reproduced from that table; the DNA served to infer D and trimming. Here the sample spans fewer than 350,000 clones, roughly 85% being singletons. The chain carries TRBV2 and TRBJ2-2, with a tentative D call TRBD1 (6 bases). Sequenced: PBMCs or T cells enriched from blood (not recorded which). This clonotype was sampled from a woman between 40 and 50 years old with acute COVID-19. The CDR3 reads CASSPSDRPGELFF. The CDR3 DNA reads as TGTGCCAGCAGCCCATCCGACAGGCCCGGGGAGCTGTTTTTT.